This TCR beta chain was recovered during a study of human T cells and chemical hapten exposure. Whole-study context: The sensitizer, 2% DPC, was used on around 2 cm by around 2 cm of upper inner arm skin.

The time point is: pre-sensitization, week 0. Treatment denoted: therapeutic diphenylcyclopropenone sensitization with weekly scalp DPC. Study-wide findings and caveats: Versus controls, significantly more large CDR3 similarity clusters arose from expanded TCRs.

Germline lookup yields CDR1 DFQATT and CDR2 SNEGSKA (reference sequence). V gave up 4 bases and J gave up 5 bases; unmatched junction bases: 5. The CDR3 is 14 amino acids. This clonotype was counted only a few times. Antigen specificity is unknown. TCRdb re-analysed the RACE reads in MiXCR, keeping a single row per CDR3 protein. This sample has 350,000 to 450,000 distinct CDR3 sequences, with approximately 5.1% found just once. This specimen was whole blood, taken in connection with sensitization to the hapten diphenylcyclopropenone (DPC). This TCR derives from a woman aged 45-59 years with alopecia areata. Some clones in this sample may be carry-over from other donors' samples. This sequence joins TRBV20-1 and TRBJ2-7; TRBD2 agrees at 13 bases. The CDR3 DNA reads TGCAGTGCTACCCGACTAGCGGGAGGTCACGAGCAGTACTTC. It translates to CSATRLAGGHEQYF.